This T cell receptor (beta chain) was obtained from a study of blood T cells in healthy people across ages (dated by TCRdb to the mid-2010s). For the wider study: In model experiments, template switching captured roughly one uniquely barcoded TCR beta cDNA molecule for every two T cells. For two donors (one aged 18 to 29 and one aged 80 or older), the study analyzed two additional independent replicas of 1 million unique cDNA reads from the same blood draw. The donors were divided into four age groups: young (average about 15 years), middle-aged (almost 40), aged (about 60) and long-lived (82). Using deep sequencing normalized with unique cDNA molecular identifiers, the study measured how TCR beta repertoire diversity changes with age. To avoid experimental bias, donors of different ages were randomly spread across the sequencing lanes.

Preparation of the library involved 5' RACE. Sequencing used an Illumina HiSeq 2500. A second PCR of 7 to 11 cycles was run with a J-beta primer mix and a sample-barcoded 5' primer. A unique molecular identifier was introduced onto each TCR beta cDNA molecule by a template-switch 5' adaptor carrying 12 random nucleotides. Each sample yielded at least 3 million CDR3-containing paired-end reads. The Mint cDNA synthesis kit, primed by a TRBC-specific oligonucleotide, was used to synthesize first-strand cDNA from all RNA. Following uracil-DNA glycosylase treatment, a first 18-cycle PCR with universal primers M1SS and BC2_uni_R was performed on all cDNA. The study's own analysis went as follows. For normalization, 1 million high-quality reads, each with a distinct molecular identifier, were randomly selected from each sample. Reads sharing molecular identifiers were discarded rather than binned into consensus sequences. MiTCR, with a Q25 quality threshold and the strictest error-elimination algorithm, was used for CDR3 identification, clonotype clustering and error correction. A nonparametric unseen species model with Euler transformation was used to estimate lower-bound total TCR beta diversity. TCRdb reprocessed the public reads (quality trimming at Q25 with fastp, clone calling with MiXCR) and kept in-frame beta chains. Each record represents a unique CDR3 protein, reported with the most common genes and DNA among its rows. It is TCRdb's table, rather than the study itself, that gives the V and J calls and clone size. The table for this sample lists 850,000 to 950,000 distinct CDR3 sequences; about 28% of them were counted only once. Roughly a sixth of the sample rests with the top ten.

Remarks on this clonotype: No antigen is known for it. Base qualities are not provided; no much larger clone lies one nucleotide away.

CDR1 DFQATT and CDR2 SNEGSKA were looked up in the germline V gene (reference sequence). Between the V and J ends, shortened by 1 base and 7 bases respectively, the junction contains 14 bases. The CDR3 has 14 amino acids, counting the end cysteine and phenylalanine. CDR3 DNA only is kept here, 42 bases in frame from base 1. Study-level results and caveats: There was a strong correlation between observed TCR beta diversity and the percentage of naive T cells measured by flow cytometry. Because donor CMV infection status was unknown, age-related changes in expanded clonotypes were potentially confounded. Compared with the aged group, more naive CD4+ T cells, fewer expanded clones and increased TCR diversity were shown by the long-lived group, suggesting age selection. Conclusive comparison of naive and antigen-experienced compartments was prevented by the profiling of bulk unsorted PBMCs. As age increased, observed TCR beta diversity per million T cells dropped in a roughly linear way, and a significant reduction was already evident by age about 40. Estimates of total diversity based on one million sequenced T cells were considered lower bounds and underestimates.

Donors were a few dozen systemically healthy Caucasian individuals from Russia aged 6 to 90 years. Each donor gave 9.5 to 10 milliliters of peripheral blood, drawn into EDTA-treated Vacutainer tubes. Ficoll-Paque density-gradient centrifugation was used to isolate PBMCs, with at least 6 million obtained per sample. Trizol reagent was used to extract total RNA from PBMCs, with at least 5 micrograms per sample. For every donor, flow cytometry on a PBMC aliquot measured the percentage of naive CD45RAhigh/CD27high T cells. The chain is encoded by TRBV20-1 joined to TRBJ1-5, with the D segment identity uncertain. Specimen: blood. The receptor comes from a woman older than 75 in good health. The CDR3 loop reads CSARAFSSTQPQHF. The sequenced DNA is TGCAGTGCTAGAGCTTTCAGTTCCACCCAGCCCCAGCATTTT.